This TCR beta chain was profiled in a study of blood T cell repertoires in COVID-19. Study-wide context: Acute and convalescent COVID-19 samples came from the United States, Italy and Spain.

Only in-frame clones appear in the TCRdb table, and some are missing; sequencing was by immunoSEQ multiplex PCR. The table has under 250,000 clones, about four fifths seen once; the top ten hold 3% to 4.5%. The CDR3 totals 17 residues. The V segment lost 8 bases and the J segment 4 bases; nucleotides outside the gene matches: 17. Germline lookup yields CDR1 SGHTA and CDR2 FQGNSA. Individuals drawn from approximately 26 US areas were roughly 18 to 100 years old. The specimen was PBMCs or T cells enriched from blood (not recorded which). The gene calls are TRBV7-2 and TRBJ1-3; 7 nucleotides match TRBD1. This clonotype originated in a woman between 35 and 50 years old who had been exposed to COVID-19. The chain's CDR3 is CASDSHVAGGGGNTIYF. The CDR3 region has the DNA TGTGCCAGCGACTCCCACGTAGCGGGAGGGGGCGGAAACACCATATATTTT.